The present T cell receptor (beta chain) was sequenced within a study of blood T cell repertoires in COVID-19. V lost 1 base to trimming and J lost 8 bases, with 11 bases between them. The CDR3 covers 13 residues. CDR1 is MDHEN, CDR2 SYDVKM, per germline. The study recruited people aged roughly 18 to 89 years across approximately 24 US areas. Cohort placement rested on clinical history that participants reported themselves. Recovery meant two consecutive negative NP/OP PCR tests, professional clearance, or resolved symptoms. Using immunoSEQ multiplex PCR, the repertoire was profiled, and TCRdb retains in-frame clones only, with some absent. The sample consists of a few hundred thousand clones, approximately 85% of them appearing once.

The genes are TRBV28 and TRBJ1-2; D call uncertain. This receptor was obtained from a woman aged 25-40 years who had recovered from COVID-19. The sequenced sample was PBMCs or T cells enriched from blood (not recorded which). In DNA, the CDR3 is TGTGCCAGCAGTTTATTAATTGGGAGAGGCTACACCTTC. This gives the protein CASSLLIGRGYTF.